The clone carrying this T cell receptor beta chain has a count of ten or more. A single record per CDR3 protein comes from TCRdb applying MiXCR to the RT-PCR reads. Among about 700,000 distinct CDR3 sequences listed, around 14% were seen once. Looked up from germline, CDR1 is MNHNS and CDR2 is SASEGT. V was shortened by 11 bases and J by 3 bases, with 16 bases between the two germline ends. There are 13 residues in the CDR3. The source is a female donor in good health, serving as a healthy control. This chain joins TRBV6-1 and TRBJ1-1; D is unclear. Sequences were obtained from memory CD4+ T cells from blood. The CDR3 coding sequence is TGTGCCGTCCATCCCGAGACGGACACTGAAGCTTTCTTT. It translates to CAVHPETDTEAFF.